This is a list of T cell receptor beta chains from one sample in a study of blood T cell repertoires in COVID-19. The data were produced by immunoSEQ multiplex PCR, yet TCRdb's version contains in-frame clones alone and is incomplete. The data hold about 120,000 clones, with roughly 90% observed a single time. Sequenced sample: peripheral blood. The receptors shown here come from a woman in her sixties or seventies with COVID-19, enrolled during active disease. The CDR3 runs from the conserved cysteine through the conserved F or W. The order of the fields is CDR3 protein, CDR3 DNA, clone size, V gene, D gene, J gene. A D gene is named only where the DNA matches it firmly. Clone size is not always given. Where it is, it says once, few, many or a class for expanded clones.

CDR3aa: CASSIGGGQETQYF
CDR3nt: TGTGCCAGTAGTATTGGCGGGGGGCAAGAGACCCAGTACTTC
abundance: NA
v_gene: TRBV19
d_gene: TRBD2
j_gene: TRBJ2-5

CDR3aa: CASSLLGGSGANVLTF
CDR3nt: TGTGCCAGCAGCCTCCTAGGGGGATCCGGGGCCAACGTCCTGACTTTC
abundance: NA
v_gene: TRBV4-2
d_gene: NA
j_gene: TRBJ2-6

CDR3aa: CASSKKLAGVPYYEQYF
CDR3nt: TGTGCCAGCAGCAAGAAACTAGCGGGGGTACCCTACTACGAGCAGTACTTC
abundance: once
v_gene: TRBV21-1
d_gene: NA
j_gene: TRBJ2-7

CDR3aa: CASSRARAGGRANQPQHF
CDR3nt: TGTGCCAGCAGCAGAGCCCGGGCGGGAGGGAGGGCAAATCAGCCCCAGCATTTT
abundance: NA
v_gene: TRBV21-1
d_gene: NA
j_gene: TRBJ1-5

CDR3aa: CASSQVGGILYEQYF
CDR3nt: TGCGCCAGCAGCCAAGTAGGAGGCATCCTCTACGAGCAGTACTTC
abundance: NA
v_gene: TRBV4-1
d_gene: NA
j_gene: TRBJ2-7

CDR3aa: CASSYQGNYGYTF
CDR3nt: TGTGCCAGCAGTTATCAGGGAAACTATGGCTACACCTTC
abundance: NA
v_gene: TRBV7-3
d_gene: NA
j_gene: TRBJ1-2

CDR3aa: CASSLHRIRVPYYGYTF
CDR3nt: TGTGCCAGCAGCTTACATAGAATCAGGGTTCCCTACTATGGCTACACCTTC
abundance: NA
v_gene: TRBV7-8
d_gene: NA
j_gene: TRBJ1-2

CDR3aa: CASSDSWTGNYGYTF
CDR3nt: TGTGCCAGCAGCGACTCTTGGACAGGGAACTATGGCTACACCTTC
abundance: NA
v_gene: TRBV3-1/TRBV3-2
d_gene: TRBD1
j_gene: TRBJ1-2

CDR3aa: CASSPDISNQPQHF
CDR3nt: TGTGCCAGCAGCCCAGACATTAGCAATCAGCCCCAGCATTTT
abundance: NA
v_gene: TRBV7-9
d_gene: NA
j_gene: TRBJ1-5

CDR3aa: CASSGTRVLSPLHF
CDR3nt: TGTGCCAGTAGCGGGACTCGAGTTTTATCACCCCTCCACTTT
abundance: NA
v_gene: TRBV19
d_gene: NA
j_gene: TRBJ1-6

CDR3aa: CASSSGVGTHNEQFF
CDR3nt: TGTGCCAGCAGCTCAGGGGTCGGGACGCACAATGAGCAGTTCTTC
abundance: NA
v_gene: TRBV11-3
d_gene: NA
j_gene: TRBJ2-1

CDR3aa: CASSKARNRVESGNTIYF
CDR3nt: TGTGCCAGCAGCAAGGCTAGGAACAGGGTAGAATCTGGAAACACCATATATTTT
abundance: NA
v_gene: TRBV21-1
d_gene: NA
j_gene: TRBJ1-3

CDR3aa: CASSLTRGRWSGEKLFF
CDR3nt: TGTGCCAGCAGCTTGACAAGGGGGCGCTGGAGTGGTGAAAAACTGTTTTTT
abundance: NA
v_gene: TRBV7-8
d_gene: TRBD1
j_gene: TRBJ1-4

CDR3aa: CASSPRRAGQPQHF
CDR3nt: TGTGCCAGCAGCCCTCGAAGGGCGGGGCAGCCCCAGCATTTT
abundance: NA
v_gene: TRBV3-1/TRBV3-2
d_gene: NA
j_gene: TRBJ1-5

CDR3aa: CASSLGGGETQYF
CDR3nt: TGTGCCAGCAGCCTCGGAGGAGGGGAGACCCAGTACTTC
abundance: once
v_gene: TRBV12-3/TRBV12-4
d_gene: NA
j_gene: TRBJ2-5

CDR3aa: CASSNGQDQPQHF
CDR3nt: TGTGCCAGCAGTAATGGACAGGATCAGCCCCAGCATTTT
abundance: NA
v_gene: TRBV6-6
d_gene: TRBD1
j_gene: TRBJ1-5

CDR3aa: CASSLDSHPGKFTEAFF
CDR3nt: TGTGCCAGCAGCTTAGATTCGCACCCCGGGAAATTCACTGAAGCTTTCTTT
abundance: NA
v_gene: TRBV7-9
d_gene: NA
j_gene: TRBJ1-1

CDR3aa: CASSSRLAGGLTEQFF
CDR3nt: TGTGCCAGCAGCTCCCGACTAGCGGGGGGGTTGACTGAGCAGTTCTTC
abundance: NA
v_gene: TRBV9
d_gene: TRBD2
j_gene: TRBJ2-1

CDR3aa: CASSIEARVQETQYF
CDR3nt: TGTGCCAGTAGTATAGAGGCCAGGGTCCAAGAGACCCAGTACTTC
abundance: NA
v_gene: TRBV19
d_gene: NA
j_gene: TRBJ2-5

CDR3aa: CAWGGPPNSPLHF
CDR3nt: TGTGCCTGGGGTGGGCCTCCAAATTCACCCCTCCACTTT
abundance: NA
v_gene: TRBV30
d_gene: NA
j_gene: TRBJ1-6

CDR3aa: CASSPGTGRYNEQFF
CDR3nt: TGTGCCAGCAGCCCCGGGACAGGGAGGTACAATGAGCAGTTCTTC
abundance: NA
v_gene: TRBV5-4
d_gene: TRBD1
j_gene: TRBJ2-1

CDR3aa: CASSPSGAVGGWGYTF
CDR3nt: TGTGCCAGCAGCCCAAGTGGGGCCGTTGGGGGCTGGGGCTACACCTTC
abundance: NA
v_gene: TRBV7-8
d_gene: NA
j_gene: TRBJ1-2

CDR3aa: CATSESSAGELFF
CDR3nt: TGTGCCACCAGCGAAAGTTCAGCGGGGGAGCTGTTTTTT
abundance: NA
v_gene: TRBV15
d_gene: NA
j_gene: TRBJ2-2

CDR3aa: CASSIVGTDSNQPQHF
CDR3nt: TGTGCCAGTAGTATAGTTGGGACAGATAGCAATCAGCCCCAGCATTTT
abundance: NA
v_gene: TRBV19
d_gene: TRBD1
j_gene: TRBJ1-5

CDR3aa: CASSPADRGNIQYF
CDR3nt: TGTGCCAGCAGCCCCGCCGACAGGGGAAACATTCAGTACTTC
abundance: few
v_gene: TRBV3-1/TRBV3-2
d_gene: TRBD1
j_gene: TRBJ2-4

CDR3aa: CASSSANSPGNEKLFF
CDR3nt: TGCGCCAGCAGCTCTGCCAACAGCCCGGGAAACGAAAAACTGTTTTTT
abundance: NA
v_gene: TRBV5-1
d_gene: NA
j_gene: TRBJ1-4

CDR3aa: CASQIGRGYEKLFF
CDR3nt: TGTGCCAGCCAAATCGGAAGGGGGTATGAAAAACTGTTTTTT
abundance: NA
v_gene: TRBV27
d_gene: NA
j_gene: TRBJ1-4